The T cell receptor (beta chain) described here comes from a study of T cells in Graves' hyperthyroidism and ophthalmopathy. General observations from the study: Blood also held most thyroid clonotypes expanded beyond 0.001. A median about 6.2 months before onset, the model predicted ophthalmopathy.

Per the germline V gene, CDR1 is SNHLY and CDR2 is FYNNEI. The CDR3 has 14 residues. TCR beta CDR3 regions were amplified from RNA. Primed by the HTBI set, a first-round RT-PCR was run on the TCR CDR3. A single record per CDR3 protein comes from TCRdb applying MiXCR to the multiplex PCR reads. The sample yields more than 500,000 distinct CDR3 sequences, approximately 16% seen once. For ophthalmopathy patients, the Clinical Activity Score was at least 3 and the NOSPECS grade at least 4; duration was under 3 months. Clinicians diagnosed patients from clinical symptoms, serum thyroxine and TRAb, thyroid ultrasound and orbital computed tomography. Note on this clonotype: What it recognizes is unknown. At one of its ends the junction is not consistent with the germline gene, which may arise from a read error.

V and J are TRBV2 and TRBJ2-2; tentatively, D is TRBD2 (5 bases). Material: blood. The clonotype comes from a woman aged 25 to 39 with Graves' ophthalmopathy. CDR3 nucleotides: TGTGCCAGCAGTCCCGAACACGCCACCGGGAAGCTGTTTTTT. This encodes CASSPEHATGKLFF.